The source of this TCR beta chain is a study of blood T cell repertoires in COVID-19. Overall study: T cells, B-cell-depleted T cells, or PBMCs provided the cDNA or gDNA that served as material.

Cohort 3 recovery required two negative PCRs, clearance, or symptom resolution. In the original workflow: How many nucleated cells were present was estimated from reference gene primer amplification. Sequenced by immunoSEQ multiplex PCR; TCRdb stores in-frame clones only, minus some. For V, J and clone size, that table is used; D and trimming come from the DNA. The data contain 300,000 to 350,000 clones, roughly nine tenths of them singletons. Unmatched junction bases numbered 3, after V lost 0 bases and J lost 4 bases. The CDR3 sequence is 15 residues long. The germline CDR1 and CDR2 sequences are SGHTA and FQGNSA.

The rearrangement uses TRBV7-2 and TRBJ1-5, with 7 bases fitting TRBD1. This receptor was obtained from a woman aged 25 to 45 who had recovered from COVID-19. What was sequenced was PBMCs or T cells enriched from blood (not recorded which). CDR3: CASSLAGQTNQPQHF. The DNA for the CDR3 is TGTGCCAGCAGCTTAGCGGGACAGACTAATCAGCCCCAGCATTTT. The whole variable domain, remainder taken from reference TRBV7-2 and TRBJ1-5, is GAGVSQSPSNKVTEKGKDVELRCDPISGHTALYWYRQSLGQGLEFLIYFQGNSAPDKSGLPSDRFSAERTGGSVSTLTIQRTQQEDSAVYLCASSLAGQTNQPQHFGDGTRLSIL.